The sequence of this T cell receptor beta chain was determined in a study of OX40 agonist ivuxolimab in advanced cancers. The protocol was immunoSEQ multiplex PCR, while the TCRdb copy is restricted to in-frame clones and leaves out a portion. There are some 51,000 clones in the sample; about 78% occur only once, and under 2.5% lies in the top ten. V was trimmed by 1 base and J by 0 bases, leaving 9 bases between them. Germline assignment: CDR1 MDHEN and CDR2 SYDVKM. This CDR3 spans 15 amino acids. The rearrangement joins TRBV28 to TRBJ1-2; D uncertain. The origin of this receptor is an adult with an advanced solid tumor such as melanoma, head and neck, liver or kidney cancer. The sequencing here drew on CD4+ or CD8+ T cells sorted from blood, taken in a trial of the OX40 agonist ivuxolimab. CDR3 protein: CASSLSRSSNYGYTF. CDR3 bases: TGTGCCAGCAGTTTATCGAGGAGTTCTAACTATGGCTACACCTTC.